This T cell receptor beta chain was found in a study of cytomegalovirus exposure and HLA in healthy donors. In the case of this clone: The antigen is unknown.

PCR involved 60 Vbeta and 13 Jbeta primers. TCRdb keeps only in-frame clones here, not all; method: immunoSEQ multiplex PCR. The sample lists around 95,000 clones, roughly 70% occurring once. Findings and limits, study-wide: Reports state that TCR beta sequences accurately predicted most subjects' HLA-A and HLA-B alleles. A later analysis linked a missense variant in DCLRE1C to the trimming of TCR beta V and J genes. According to a later analysis, donors in an Asian-associated ancestry cluster reportedly had fewer N-insertions than the roughly 630-donor mean. Owing to their indistinguishability, certain V segments, notably TRBV6-2 and TRBV6-3, were excluded.

The junction had 7 bases not matched to a gene; V was cut back by 2 bases and J by 5 bases. This CDR3 spans 15 amino acids. Germline V gene lookup returns CDR1 MNHNS and CDR2 SASEGT. The specimen sequenced was PBMCs. The source is a male donor in good health and CMV-seronegative. This chain uses TRBV6-1 with TRBJ2-7; 9 bases fit TRBD1. The CDR3: CASSEPRRQGDEQYF. For the CDR3, the DNA is TGTGCCAGCAGTGAACCACGCCGACAGGGGGACGAGCAGTACTTC.